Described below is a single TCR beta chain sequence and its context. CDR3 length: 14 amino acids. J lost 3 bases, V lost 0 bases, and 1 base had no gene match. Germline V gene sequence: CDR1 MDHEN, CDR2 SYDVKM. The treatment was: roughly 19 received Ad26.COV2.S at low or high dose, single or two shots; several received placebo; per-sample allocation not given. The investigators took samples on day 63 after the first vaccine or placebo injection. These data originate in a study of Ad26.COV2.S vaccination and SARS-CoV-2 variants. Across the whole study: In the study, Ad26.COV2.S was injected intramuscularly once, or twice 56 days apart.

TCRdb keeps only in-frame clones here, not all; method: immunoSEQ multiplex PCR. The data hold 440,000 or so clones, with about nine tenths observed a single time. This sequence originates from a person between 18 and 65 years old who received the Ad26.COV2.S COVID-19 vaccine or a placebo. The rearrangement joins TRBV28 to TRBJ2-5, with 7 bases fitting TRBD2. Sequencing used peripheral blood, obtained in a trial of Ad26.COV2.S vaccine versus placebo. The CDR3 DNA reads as TGTGCCAGCAGTTTATGGAGCGGGGAAGAGACCCAGTACTTC. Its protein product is CASSLWSGEETQYF. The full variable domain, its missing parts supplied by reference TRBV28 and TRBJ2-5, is DVKVTQSSRYLVKRTGEKVFLECVQDMDHENMFWYRQDPGLGLRLIYFSYDVKMKEKGDIPEGYSVSREKKERFSLILESASTNQTSMYLCASSLWSGEETQYFGPGTRLLVL.